These 30 T cell receptor beta chains were all obtained from the same sample, sequenced in a study of cytomegalovirus exposure and HLA in healthy donors (dated by TCRdb to about 2017). Receptor libraries were prepared by the immunoSEQ multiplex PCR assay. For the multiplex PCR, a mixture combining 60 forward primers for TCR Vbeta segments and 13 reverse primers for TCR Jbeta segments was used. This is the immuneACCESS table as TCRdb keeps it, with only in-frame sequences that have V and J called. A part of the clones is gone; compared with another copy, unresolved V genes explain less than half, and the rest is unexplained. The sample includes more than 150,000 clones, with around three quarters observed a single time. 1.5% to 2% of the sample lies in the top ten. The sample consisted of PBMCs. These receptors were obtained from a woman aged 25 to 39 in good health and CMV-seronegative.

The chain links TRBV7-2 to TRBJ2-3; TRBD1 matches at 8 bases. CDR3 length: 14 amino acids. Looked up from germline, CDR1 is SGHTA and CDR2 is FQGNSA. V gave up 4 bases and J gave up 3 bases; unmatched junction bases: 3. The CDR3, as DNA: TGTGCCAGCAGCTACCGACAGGGGACAGATACGCAGTATTTT. Its protein product is CASSYRQGTDTQYF.

This rearrangement joins TRBV5-1 to TRBJ1-4; D gene uncertain. The CDR3 consists of 13 residues. Trimming took 1 base from V and 8 from J, leaving 9 bases between them. Germline CDR1 SGHRS, CDR2 YFSETQ. The CDR3 sequence: CASSLRRGEKLFF. CDR3 DNA: TGCGCCAGCAGCTTGAGGCGAGGGGAAAAACTGTTTTTT.

The J gene is TRBJ2-3, the V gene TRBV5-1, with D possibly matching TRBD2 (5 bases). The V end was cut by 1 base, the J end by 5 bases, with 14 bases between. This CDR3 has 15 amino acids. The germline CDR1 and CDR2 sequences are SGHRS and YFSETQ. The CDR3 spells CASSLKHGVGDTQYF. Written as DNA, the CDR3 is TGCGCCAGCAGCTTGAAGCACGGGGTAGGAGATACGCAGTATTTT. The entire variable domain, with the rest obtained from reference TRBV5-1 and TRBJ2-3, is as follows: KAGVTQTPRYLIKTRGQQVTLSCSPISGHRSVSWYQQTPGQGLQFLFEYFSETQRNKGNFPGRFSGRQFSNSRSEMNVSTLELGDSALYLCASSLKHGVGDTQYFGPGTRLTVL.

V gene TRBV4-3 combines with J gene TRBJ1-1; 11 bases agree with TRBD1. Germline lookup yields CDR1 LGHNA and CDR2 YSLEER. V was clipped by 5 bases and J by 4 bases; unmatched bases: 0. There are 13 residues in the CDR3. The chain's CDR3 is CASSGTGGTEAFF. The CDR3 DNA follows: TGCGCCAGCAGCGGGACAGGGGGCACTGAAGCTTTCTTT.

This clone was seen a handful of times. The chain joins TRBV10-3 to TRBJ2-5; maybe TRBD2 (5 bases). Trimming took off 8 bases at V and 2 bases at J, with 21 bases between the two ends. This CDR3 has 16 amino acids. Per germline, CDR1 ENHRY and CDR2 SYGVKD. The chain's CDR3 is CAISRGSLAGQETQYF. The CDR3 DNA follows: TGTGCCATCTCCCGAGGGTCCCTGGCTGGTCAAGAGACCCAGTACTTC.

DNA for the CDR3: TGTGCCAGCAGTTTCGCCGGGACAGAGCAAGAGACCCAGTACTTC. The encoded protein is CASSFAGTEQETQYF. The V and J genes are TRBV7-9 and TRBJ2-5, with 7 bases that match TRBD1. The V gene's germline CDR1 is SEHNR and CDR2 FQNEAQ (reference sequence). V gave up 6 bases and J gave up 2 bases; unmatched junction bases: 9. CDR3 length: 15 residues.

J is TRBJ1-1 and V is TRBV6-5, with 10 bases identical to TRBD1. CDR3 length: 15 residues. CDR1 MNHEY and CDR2 SVGAGI come from the germline V gene. Trimming at V came to 6 bases and at J to 8 bases, leaving 12 bases not matched to a gene. CDR3 sequence: CASSPTGGSPTEAFF. DNA for the CDR3: TGTGCCAGCAGCCCGACAGGGGGCTCCCCTACCGAAGCTTTCTTT.

J is TRBJ2-3 and V is TRBV30; the match to TRBD2 covers 11 bases. The CDR3 length is 15 residues. Germline V gene data show CDR1 as GTSNPN and CDR2 as SVGIG (reference sequence). V trimming: 2 bases; J trimming: 1 base; junction bases outside the gene matches: 2. The CDR3 DNA reads TGTGCCTGGAGTCTAGCGGGGGGTGGCACAGATACGCAGTATTTT. The encoded protein is CAWSLAGGGTDTQYF.

This clone was recorded only once. This rearrangement joins TRBV6-1 to TRBJ1-3; no firm D call. The ends were cut back, 7 bases at V and 3 bases at J, with 13 bases in the middle. Germline V CDR1 and CDR2: MNHNS, SASEGT. CDR3 length: 14 residues. CDR3 nucleotides: TGTGCCAGCATTCCCTCGGGGTTTGGAAACACCATATATTTT. Protein: CASIPSGFGNTIYF.

The V gene is TRBV27, the J gene TRBJ1-5; 8 bases align to TRBD1. The V and J ends lost 5 bases and 7 bases, in that order; junction bases with no gene match: 7. This CDR3 is 14 amino acids long. CDR1 is MNHEY, CDR2 SMNVEV, per germline (reference sequence). CDR3 region: CASSKDRDGQPQHF. The CDR3 DNA follows: TGTGCCAGCAGTAAGGACAGGGACGGGCAGCCCCAGCATTTT.

This rearrangement joins TRBV5-4 to TRBJ1-1; weak D call: TRBD1 (5 bases). Germline CDR1 is SGHNT and CDR2 is YYREEE (reference sequence). CDR3 size: 14 residues. Trimming shortened V by 3 bases and J by 4 bases, and 13 bases separated the two germline ends. The chain's CDR3 is CASSSDKKFTEAFF. The CDR3 DNA sequence: TGTGCCAGCAGCTCGGACAAGAAATTCACTGAAGCTTTCTTT.

The chain carries TRBV6-6 and TRBJ2-7; 7 nucleotides agree with TRBD1. This CDR3 comprises 16 residues. Germline values: CDR1 MNHNY, CDR2 SVGAGI (reference sequence). V trimming: 2 bases; J trimming: 3 bases; junction bases outside the gene matches: 10. The CDR3 protein is CASSYPLTGLFYEQYF. The CDR3 nucleotides are TGTGCCAGCAGTTACCCATTGACAGGGCTTTTCTACGAGCAGTACTTC.

The V and J genes are TRBV25-1 and TRBJ1-1; maybe TRBD1 (5 bases). The CDR3 runs to 15 residues. The V and J ends lost 0 bases and 4 bases respectively, with 12 bases between them. Germline V gene data show CDR1 as MGHDK and CDR2 as SYGVNS. DNA of the CDR3: TGTGCCAGCAGTGAATATAAGGGGTCAGGCACTGAAGCTTTCTTT. Its translation is CASSEYKGSGTEAFF. Full variable domain (remainder filled in from reference TRBV25-1 and TRBJ1-1): EADIYQTPRYLVIGTGKKITLECSQTMGHDKMYWYQQDPGMELHLIHYSYGVNSTEKGDLSSESTVSRIRTEHFPLTLESARPSHTSQYLCASSEYKGSGTEAFFGQGTRLTVV.

V gene TRBV7-2 combines with J gene TRBJ1-2; 8 nucleotides agree with TRBD1. Germline V lookup: CDR1 SGHTA, CDR2 FQGNSA. J lost 4 bases, V lost 4 bases, and 8 bases had no gene match. The CDR3 length is 15 residues. In nucleotides, the CDR3 is TGTGCCAGCAGCTCCCCTTACAGGGGGGTCTATGGCTACACCTTC. Protein sequence: CASSSPYRGVYGYTF.

The V call is TRBV7-8, the J call TRBJ2-7; maybe TRBD1 (6 bases). The CDR3 loop spans 12 amino acids. CDR1 is SGHVS, CDR2 FQNEAQ, per germline. The V and J ends lost 5 bases and 7 bases respectively, with 12 bases between them. For the CDR3, the DNA is TGTGCCAGCAGCACCTTAACAGGGGAGCAGTACTTC. It translates to CASSTLTGEQYF.

The rearrangement uses TRBV5-4 and TRBJ2-5; TRBD2 matches 7 bases. CDR3 size: 16 residues. The ends lost 4 bases at V and 4 bases at J; junction bases unmatched: 13. The germline V gene has CDR1 SGHNT and CDR2 YYREEE (reference sequence). The DNA for the CDR3 is TGTGCCAGCAGCACGGGGGTCGGTCTAGCGGTAGAGACCCAGTACTTC. Its translation: CASSTGVGLAVETQYF.

The genes are TRBV6-5 and TRBJ2-5, with TRBD1 as a possible D gene (5 bases). The CDR3 covers 14 residues. The V gene's germline CDR1 is MNHEY and CDR2 SVGAGI. The germline V and J ends were trimmed by 0 bases and 5 bases, with 10 bases remaining between them. CDR3 sequence (DNA): TGTGCCAGCAGTTACTCGGCAGGGCGGGAGACCCAGTACTTC. It specifies CASSYSAGRETQYF.

V is TRBV4-3 and J is TRBJ1-3; no clear D. Deletions cut 0 bases from V and 0 bases from J, with 21 bases between. The germline gives CDR1 LGHNA, CDR2 YSLEER. The CDR3 runs 20 residues. CDR3 loop: CASSQDFSEGSPYSGNTIYF. CDR3 DNA sequence: TGCGCCAGCAGCCAAGATTTTTCGGAGGGTTCCCCTTACTCTGGAAACACCATATATTTT.

This clone appeared a few times. The V and J genes are TRBV23-1 and TRBJ2-2, with D perhaps matching TRBD2 (5 bases). TRBV23-1 belongs to the ORF category, with a function that is uncertain. V was pared by 4 bases and J by 1 base, with 7 bases between. The CDR3 sequence is 14 residues long. For the CDR3, the DNA is TGCGCCAGCAGTCCCCGGGAGAACACCGGGGAGCTGTTTTTT. Protein: CASSPRENTGELFF.

The chain joins TRBV4-2 to TRBJ2-7, with 8 positions matching TRBD2. The CDR3 extends over 15 amino acids. V was clipped by 0 bases and J by 0 bases; unmatched bases: 1. Looked up from germline, CDR1 is LGHNA and CDR2 is YNFKEQ. CDR3 amino acids: CASSQDAGGSYEQYF. The CDR3 DNA reads as TGTGCCAGCAGCCAAGACGCGGGGGGCTCCTACGAGCAGTACTTC.

The V gene is TRBV7-6, the J gene TRBJ2-7; 10 bases are a match to TRBD1. CDR3 length equals 14 residues. The germline V gene encodes CDR1 SGHVS and CDR2 FNYEAQ. The junction had 3 bases not matched to a gene; V was cut back by 5 bases and J by 2 bases. The CDR3 bases are TGTGCCAGCAGCACGGACAGGGGGACCTACGAGCAGTACTTC. This gives the protein CASSTDRGTYEQYF.

The J gene is TRBJ1-2, the V gene TRBV5-6; weak D call: TRBD1 (6 bases). Germline assignment: CDR1 SGHDT and CDR2 YYEEEE. Trimming left V 4 bases short and J 0 bases short, with 13 bases between. The CDR3 spans 15 residues. The CDR3, as DNA: TGTGCCAGCAGCCTCTGGGACATCCCTAACTATGGCTACACCTTC. Amino acids: CASSLWDIPNYGYTF.

The count of this clone is one. The gene calls are TRBV5-6 and TRBJ2-7; 9 positions match TRBD1. With V trimmed by 7 bases and J by 4 bases, 3 bases remained unmatched. CDR1 and CDR2 (germline): SGHDT, YYEEEE. The CDR3 is 12 residues long. CDR3 protein: CASDDRGYEQYF. Here the CDR3 DNA reads TGTGCCAGCGACGACAGGGGGTACGAGCAGTACTTC. Complete variable domain (other parts from reference TRBV5-6 and TRBJ2-7): DAGVTQSPTHLIKTRGQQVTLRCSPKSGHDTVSWYQQALGQGPQFIFQYYEEEERQRGNFPDRFSGHQFPNYSSELNVNALLLGDSALYLCASDDRGYEQYFGPGTRLTVT.

This clone was observed a handful of times. The V and J genes are TRBV13 and TRBJ1-1; 9 positions match TRBD1. The CDR3 covers 16 residues. Germline V lookup: CDR1 PRHDT, CDR2 FYEKMQ (reference sequence). V lost 5 bases, J lost 1 base, and 8 bases stayed unmatched. The CDR3 DNA sequence: TGTGCCAGCAGCCCAGTGATGGACAGGGGGAACACTGAAGCTTTCTTT. Its protein is CASSPVMDRGNTEAFF.

Of note for this clone: This sample includes further DNA sequences coding for the same CDR3. The genes are TRBV2 and TRBJ2-7, with 7 bases fitting TRBD1. The V gene end was trimmed by 6 bases and the J gene end by 0 bases; junction bases not matched to a gene: 2. There are 13 residues in the CDR3. Germline values: CDR1 SNHLY, CDR2 FYNNEI. The CDR3 DNA follows: TGTGCCAGCAGCGGGGACAGCTCCTACGAGCAGTACTTC. Encoded protein: CASSGDSSYEQYF.

The chain carries TRBV29-1 and TRBJ1-1; 8 bases are a match to TRBD1. V was clipped by 6 bases and J by 1 base; unmatched bases: 10. CDR1 and CDR2 (germline): SQVTM, ANQGSEA. This CDR3 is 15 amino acids long. This CDR3 is CSVGGLGTGNTEAFF. The CDR3 coding sequence is TGCAGCGTGGGGGGGCTCGGGACAGGGAACACTGAAGCTTTCTTT.

CDR3: CASSAGWSETQYF. CDR3 sequence (DNA): TGTGCCAGCAGTGCCGGGTGGTCAGAGACCCAGTACTTC. The chain recombines TRBV25-1 with TRBJ2-5; no clear D. Germline CDR1 and CDR2: MGHDK and SYGVNS. The CDR3 runs to 13 residues. V shed 4 bases and J shed 4 bases, with 10 bases lying between them.

The rearrangement links TRBV2 to TRBJ2-7; TRBD1 matches 7 bases. This CDR3 region has 12 residues. The germline gives CDR1 SNHLY, CDR2 FYNNEI. The ends lost 7 bases at V and 3 bases at J; junction bases unmatched: 3. The CDR3 loop is CASNRQGYEQYF. Written as DNA, the CDR3 is TGTGCCAGCAATCGACAGGGCTACGAGCAGTACTTC.

The gene calls are TRBV2 and TRBJ1-6; D gene uncertain. Trimming took off 4 bases at V and 9 bases at J, with 16 bases between the two ends. The CDR3 has 15 residues. Germline CDR1 is SNHLY and CDR2 is FYNNEI. CDR3 sequence reads: CASSAAITPGSPLHF. CDR3 DNA sequence: TGTGCCAGCAGTGCCGCCATTACACCGGGTTCACCCCTCCACTTT. The entire variable domain, with the rest obtained from reference TRBV2 and TRBJ1-6, is as follows: EPEVTQTPSHQVTQMGQEVILRCVPISNHLYFYWYRQILGQKVEFLVSFYNNEISEKSEIFDDQFSVERPDGSNFTLKIRSTKLEDSAMYFCASSAAITPGSPLHFGNGTRLTVT.

Remarks on this clone: Other nucleotide sequences in the sample specify the same CDR3. The V and J genes are TRBV6-5 and TRBJ2-7; 7 bases agree with TRBD1. Looked up from germline, CDR1 is MNHEY and CDR2 is SVGAGI. J was trimmed by 1 base and V by 1 base; bases with no gene match: 1. The CDR3 runs 14 residues. DNA for the CDR3: TGTGCCAGCAGTTACTACAGGGGATCCTACGAGCAGTACTTC. Translating gives CASSYYRGSYEQYF.